Sequencing of this TCR beta chain was carried out in a study of T cell responses to AZD1222 COVID-19 vaccine. The CDR3 covers 17 residues. V trimming: 0 bases; J trimming: 5 bases; junction bases outside the gene matches: 4. Germline V gives CDR1 MGHRA, CDR2 YSYEKL. This table comes from immunoSEQ multiplex PCR, and its TCRdb copy is limited to in-frame clones, with some not included. This table has around 190,000 clones, roughly 94% appearing once. The TCR comes from an adult who received the AZD1222 COVID-19 vaccine. The sample in question was peripheral blood, obtained 28 days after the second AZD1222 dose. The V call is TRBV4-1, the J call TRBJ2-1; the match to TRBD2 covers 13 bases. CDR3 sequence: CASSQDTGLAGNNEQFF. The CDR3 nucleotides read TGCGCCAGCAGCCAAGACACGGGACTAGCGGGGAACAATGAGCAGTTCTTC.